Listed below are T cell receptor beta chains from one sample, sequenced in a study of blood T cell repertoires in COVID-19. Generated by immunoSEQ multiplex PCR, the TCRdb table keeps only in-frame clones and is missing some. The sample has 170,000 or so clones, around 87% seen once. The material sequenced was peripheral blood. The receptors here all came from a woman younger than 35 who had recovered from COVID-19. Both conserved end residues are part of each CDR3. A D gene is named only where the DNA matches it firmly. Not every row has a clone size; where given, it reads once, few, many or a size class.

j_call d_call v_call clone_size cdr3_aa cdr3_nt
TRBJ1-2 NA TRBV9 NA CASSVDSHNYGYTF TGTGCCAGCAGCGTAGACAGCCATAACTATGGCTACACCTTC
TRBJ2-5 NA TRBV20-1 NA CSARGHEETQYF TGCAGTGCTCGTGGACATGAAGAGACCCAGTACTTC
TRBJ1-5 NA TRBV2 NA CASKQGLSNQPQHF TGTGCCAGCAAGCAGGGGCTTAGCAATCAGCCCCAGCATTTT
TRBJ2-1 NA TRBV15 NA CATREVLGGEQFF TGTGCCACCAGAGAAGTTCTGGGGGGTGAGCAGTTCTTC
TRBJ2-1 TRBD2 TRBV6-5 NA CASRPVAGGYNEQFF TGTGCCAGCAGACCTGTAGCGGGAGGTTACAATGAGCAGTTCTTC
TRBJ2-6 NA TRBV7-6 NA CATGGAGANVLTF TGTGCCACCGGGGGAGCTGGGGCCAACGTCCTGACTTTC
TRBJ1-4 TRBD1 TRBV4-3 NA CASSQGTGGVEKLFF TGCGCCAGCAGCCAAGGGACAGGGGGCGTTGAAAAACTGTTTTTT
TRBJ1-3 NA TRBV7-9 once CASSLNQGISATIYF TGTGCCAGCAGCCTAAACCAGGGGATTTCGGCCACCATATATTTT
TRBJ2-1 TRBD2 TRBV27 NA CASSRPPGLGGNEQFF TGTGCCAGCAGTCGTCCTCCGGGACTAGGGGGCAATGAGCAGTTCTTC
TRBJ2-1 NA TRBV7-2 NA CASSPGSRGNEQFF TGTGCCAGCAGCCCCGGGTCTAGAGGCAATGAGCAGTTCTTC
TRBJ2-7 NA TRBV6-2/TRBV6-3 NA CASSTGNEQYF TGTGCCAGCAGTACGGGAAACGAGCAGTACTTC
TRBJ1-2 TRBD1 TRBV7-2 NA CASSPSLIPGTANYGYTF TGTGCCAGCAGCCCCAGCCTCATCCCCGGGACAGCGAACTATGGCTACACCTTC
TRBJ1-3 TRBD1 TRBV3-1/TRBV3-2 NA CASSSNRGSSGNTIYF TGTGCCAGCAGTTCTAACAGGGGAAGTTCTGGAAACACCATATATTTT
TRBJ2-1 TRBD2 TRBV11-3 NA CASSFGGRDNEQFF TGTGCCAGCAGCTTCGGCGGGAGGGACAATGAGCAGTTCTTC
TRBJ1-5 NA TRBV5-6 NA CASSLAHDTTQHF TGTGCCAGCAGCTTGGCCCACGACACGACCCAGCATTTT
TRBJ2-5 TRBD2 TRBV2 NA CASRLAGVYETQYF TGTGCCAGCAGGCTAGCGGGCGTGTATGAGACCCAGTACTTC
TRBJ2-3 NA TRBV11-3 NA CASSPGTTGQDTQYF TGTGCCAGCAGCCCTGGGACCACGGGACAAGATACGCAGTATTTT
TRBJ2-2 TRBD1 TRBV4-3 NA CASSHPHQGAPGELFF TGCGCCAGCAGCCATCCCCACCAGGGGGCGCCCGGGGAGCTGTTTTTT
TRBJ1-5 NA TRBV3-1/TRBV3-2 NA CASSQRGSNQPQHF TGTGCCAGCAGCCAAAGGGGCAGCAATCAGCCCCAGCATTTT
TRBJ2-1 NA TRBV19 once CASSIDLSPYNEQFF TGTGCCAGTAGTATTGACTTGTCGCCATACAATGAGCAGTTCTTC
TRBJ2-7 NA TRBV7-6 NA CASSLGQGTNYEQYF TGTGCCAGCAGCTTAGGGCAGGGGACGAACTACGAGCAGTACTTC
TRBJ1-2 TRBD1 TRBV10-3 NA CAISDSGTGYGYTF TGTGCCATCAGTGACTCCGGGACAGGGTATGGCTACACCTTC
TRBJ1-1 NA TRBV29-1 NA CSAIQGNTEAFF TGCAGCGCAATACAGGGGAACACTGAAGCTTTCTTT
TRBJ2-7 NA TRBV7-8 NA CASSPFYSSYEQYF TGTGCCAGCAGCCCCTTTTACAGCTCATACGAGCAGTACTTC
TRBJ1-2 NA TRBV7-2 NA CASSLTVPNYGYTF TGTGCCAGCAGCTTAACAGTTCCTAACTATGGCTACACCTTC
TRBJ2-5 TRBD2 TRBV11-3 NA CASSLGLAGAKTQYF TGTGCCAGCAGCTTAGGGCTAGCGGGAGCAAAGACCCAGTACTTC
TRBJ1-2 TRBD1 TRBV4-2 few CASSQGTGTNYGYTF TGTGCCAGCAGCCAAGGGACAGGGACTAACTATGGCTACACCTTC
TRBJ1-5 NA TRBV10-3 NA CAISEGGKQPQHF TGTGCCATCAGTGAGGGGGGGAAGCAGCCCCAGCATTTT
TRBJ1-5 TRBD1 TRBV5-6 NA CASSLAGGDGNQPQHF TGTGCCAGCAGCTTGGCAGGGGGCGATGGAAATCAGCCCCAGCATTTT
TRBJ2-3 TRBD1 TRBV7-8 NA CASSPDRVSNTDTQYF TGTGCCAGCAGCCCGGACAGGGTGTCGAACACAGATACGCAGTATTTT
TRBJ1-4 NA TRBV19 NA CASTGYGEKLFF TGTGCCAGTACCGGGTACGGCGAAAAACTGTTTTTT
TRBJ2-5 TRBD1 TRBV27 NA CASSYKQGSLETQYF TGTGCCAGCAGCTACAAACAGGGGAGCTTGGAGACCCAGTACTTC
TRBJ1-1 NA TRBV5-5 NA CASSLGGGAGTEAFF TGTGCCAGCAGCTTGGGGGGCGGGGCAGGGACTGAAGCTTTCTTT
TRBJ1-2 TRBD1 TRBV5-6 NA CASSWGTETSLYGYTF TGTGCCAGCAGCTGGGGGACAGAAACTTCCCTCTATGGCTACACCTTC
TRBJ1-1 NA TRBV5-6 NA CASSMNYRAPEAFF TGTGCCAGCAGCATGAACTACAGGGCACCCGAAGCTTTCTTT
TRBJ1-1 NA TRBV21-1 once CASSSTGGANTEAFF TGTGCCAGCAGCAGTACAGGGGGCGCGAACACTGAAGCTTTCTTT
TRBJ1-5 NA TRBV19 NA CASSMGEYSNQPQHF TGTGCCAGTAGTATGGGAGAGTATAGCAATCAGCCCCAGCATTTT
TRBJ2-7 TRBD1 TRBV28 few CATLGQGASSLQGWYEQYF TGTGCCACCTTGGGACAGGGGGCTTCCTCATTACAGGGGTGGTACGAGCAGTACTTC
TRBJ2-1 TRBD2 TRBV3-1/TRBV3-2 NA CASRARDPRLAGNNEQFF TGTGCCAGCAGGGCACGGGACCCCCGACTAGCGGGGAACAATGAGCAGTTCTTC
TRBJ2-1 TRBD1 TRBV11-3 NA CASSPRDRYNEQFF TGTGCCAGCAGCCCAAGGGACAGGTACAATGAGCAGTTCTTC
TRBJ1-3 NA TRBV11-3 once CASSAEPGNTIYF TGTGCCAGCAGCGCCGAGCCTGGAAACACCATATATTTT
TRBJ2-1 NA TRBV7-3 NA CASSLIAGGEQFF TGTGCCAGCAGCTTAATTGCGGGCGGTGAGCAGTTCTTC
TRBJ1-1 NA TRBV19 NA CASKDGGWDTEAFF TGTGCCAGTAAAGACGGCGGGTGGGACACTGAAGCTTTCTTT
TRBJ2-5 NA TRBV7-9 NA CASSATGQETQYF TGTGCCAGCAGCGCTACAGGACAAGAGACCCAGTACTTC